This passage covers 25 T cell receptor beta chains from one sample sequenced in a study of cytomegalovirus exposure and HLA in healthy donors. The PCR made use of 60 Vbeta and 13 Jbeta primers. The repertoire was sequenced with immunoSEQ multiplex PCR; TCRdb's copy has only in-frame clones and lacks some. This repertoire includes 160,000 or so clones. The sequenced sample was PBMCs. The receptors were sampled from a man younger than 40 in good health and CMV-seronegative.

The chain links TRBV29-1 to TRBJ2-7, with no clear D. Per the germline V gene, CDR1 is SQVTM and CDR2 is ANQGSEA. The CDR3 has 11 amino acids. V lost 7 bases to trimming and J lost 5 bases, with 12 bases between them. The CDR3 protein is CSARLIHEQYF. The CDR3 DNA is TGCAGCGCCAGGTTGATCCACGAGCAGTACTTC.

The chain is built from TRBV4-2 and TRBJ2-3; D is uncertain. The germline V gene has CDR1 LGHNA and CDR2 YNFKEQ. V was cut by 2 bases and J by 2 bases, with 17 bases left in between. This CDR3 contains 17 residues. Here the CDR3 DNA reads TGTGCCAGCAGCCAATCCTTGCTGCACTTTACCACAGATACGCAGTATTTT. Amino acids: CASSQSLLHFTTDTQYF.

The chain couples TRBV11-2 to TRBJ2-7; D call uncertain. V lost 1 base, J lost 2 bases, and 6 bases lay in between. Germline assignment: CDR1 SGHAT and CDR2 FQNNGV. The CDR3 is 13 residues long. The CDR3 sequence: CASSLVPTYEQYF. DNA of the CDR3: TGTGCCAGCAGCTTAGTTCCCACCTACGAGCAGTACTTC.

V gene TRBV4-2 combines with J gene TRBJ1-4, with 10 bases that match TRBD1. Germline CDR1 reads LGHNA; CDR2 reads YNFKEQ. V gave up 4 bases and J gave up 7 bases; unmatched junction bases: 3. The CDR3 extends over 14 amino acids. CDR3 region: CASSRGTGAEKLFF. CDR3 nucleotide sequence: TGTGCCAGCAGCCGGGGGACAGGGGCTGAAAAACTGTTTTTT.

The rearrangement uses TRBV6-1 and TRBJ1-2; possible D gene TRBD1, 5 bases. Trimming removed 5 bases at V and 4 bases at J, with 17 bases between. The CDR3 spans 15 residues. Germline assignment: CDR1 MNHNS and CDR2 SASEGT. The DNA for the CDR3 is TGTGCCAGCAGTCCCCGACAAATGCAGGGCTATGGCTACACCTTC. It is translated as CASSPRQMQGYGYTF.

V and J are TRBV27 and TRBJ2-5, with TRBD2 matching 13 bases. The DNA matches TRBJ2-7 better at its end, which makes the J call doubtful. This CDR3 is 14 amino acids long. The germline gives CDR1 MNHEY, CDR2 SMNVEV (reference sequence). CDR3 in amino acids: CASGTSGIAYEQYF. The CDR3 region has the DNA TGTGCCAGCGGGACTAGCGGGATCGCCTACGAGCAGTACTTC.

This CDR3 is CASSLAPGFDEQYF. CDR3 sequence (DNA): TGTGCCAGCAGCTTAGCGCCCGGGTTCGACGAGCAGTACTTC. The chain uses TRBV7-9 and TRBJ2-7; D not resolved. Germline CDR1 reads SEHNR; CDR2 reads FQNEAQ (reference sequence). This CDR3 region has 14 residues. The V end was cut by 0 bases, the J end by 5 bases, with 11 bases between.

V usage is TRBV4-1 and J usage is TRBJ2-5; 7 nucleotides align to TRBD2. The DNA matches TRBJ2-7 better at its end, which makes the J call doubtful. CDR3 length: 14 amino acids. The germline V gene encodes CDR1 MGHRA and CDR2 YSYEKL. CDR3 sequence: CASTPGDYAYEQYF. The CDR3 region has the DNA TGCGCCAGCACCCCGGGGGACTACGCCTACGAGCAGTACTTC.

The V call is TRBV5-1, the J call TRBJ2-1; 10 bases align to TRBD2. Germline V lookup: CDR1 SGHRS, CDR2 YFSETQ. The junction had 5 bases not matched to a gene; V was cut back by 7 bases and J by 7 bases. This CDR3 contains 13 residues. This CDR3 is CASCLAGVNEQFF. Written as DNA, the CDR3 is TGCGCCAGCTGCCTAGCGGGAGTGAATGAGCAGTTCTTC.

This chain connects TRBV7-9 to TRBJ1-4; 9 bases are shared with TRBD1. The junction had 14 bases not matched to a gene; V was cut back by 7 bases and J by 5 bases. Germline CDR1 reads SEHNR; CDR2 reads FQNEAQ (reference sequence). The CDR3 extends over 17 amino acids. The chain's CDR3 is CASKTGTGTSGNEKLFF. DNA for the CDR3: TGTGCCAGCAAAACCGGGACAGGGACATCGGGAAATGAAAAACTGTTTTTT.

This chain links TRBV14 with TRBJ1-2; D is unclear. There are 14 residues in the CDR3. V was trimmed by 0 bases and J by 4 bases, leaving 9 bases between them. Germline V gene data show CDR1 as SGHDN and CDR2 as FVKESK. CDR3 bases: TGTGCCAGCAGCCAAGACGTCAGGTTCTATGGCTACACCTTC. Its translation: CASSQDVRFYGYTF.

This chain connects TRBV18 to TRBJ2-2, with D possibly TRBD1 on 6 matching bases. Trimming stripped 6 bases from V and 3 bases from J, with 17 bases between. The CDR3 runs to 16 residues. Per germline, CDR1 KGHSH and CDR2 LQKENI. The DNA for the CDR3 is TGTGCCAGCTCTCCCCAAGGACAGTATGACACCGGGGAGCTGTTTTTT. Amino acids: CASSPQGQYDTGELFF.

The CDR3 protein is CASSLVTSGSRRTYNEQFF. CDR3 DNA: TGTGCCAGCAGCTTAGTAACTAGCGGGAGCCGAAGAACCTACAATGAGCAGTTCTTC. The chain uses TRBV7-9 and TRBJ2-1; 11 nucleotides match TRBD2. Unmatched junction bases numbered 10, after V lost 1 base and J lost 2 bases. Germline V CDR1 and CDR2: SEHNR, FQNEAQ (reference sequence). The length of the CDR3 is 19 residues.

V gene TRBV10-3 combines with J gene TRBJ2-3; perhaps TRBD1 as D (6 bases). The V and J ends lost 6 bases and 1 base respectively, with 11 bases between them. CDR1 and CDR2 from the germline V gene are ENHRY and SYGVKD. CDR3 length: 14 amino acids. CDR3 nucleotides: TGTGCCATCAGCTTCTACAGGGGCACAGATACGCAGTATTTT. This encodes CAISFYRGTDTQYF.

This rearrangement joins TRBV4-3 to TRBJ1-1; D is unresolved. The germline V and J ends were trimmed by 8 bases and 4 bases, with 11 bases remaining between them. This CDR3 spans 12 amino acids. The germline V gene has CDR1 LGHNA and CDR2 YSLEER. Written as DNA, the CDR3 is TGCGCCAGCTCTCGAGTTGGCACTGAAGCTTTCTTT. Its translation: CASSRVGTEAFF.

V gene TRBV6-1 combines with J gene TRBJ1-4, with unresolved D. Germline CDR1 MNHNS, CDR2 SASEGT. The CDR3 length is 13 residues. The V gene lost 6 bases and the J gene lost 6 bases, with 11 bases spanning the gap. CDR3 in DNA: TGTGCCAGCAGAACTACACGGGATGAAAAACTGTTTTTT. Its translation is CASRTTRDEKLFF.

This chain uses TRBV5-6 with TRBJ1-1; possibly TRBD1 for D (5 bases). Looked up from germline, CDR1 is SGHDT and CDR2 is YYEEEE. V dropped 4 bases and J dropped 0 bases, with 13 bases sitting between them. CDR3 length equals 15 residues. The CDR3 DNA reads TGTGCCAGCAGCACCCGACAGATTTTGAACACTGAAGCTTTCTTT. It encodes CASSTRQILNTEAFF.

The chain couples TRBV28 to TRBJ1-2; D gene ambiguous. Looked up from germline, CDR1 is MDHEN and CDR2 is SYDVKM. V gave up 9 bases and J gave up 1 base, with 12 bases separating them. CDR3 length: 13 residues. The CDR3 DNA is TGTGCCAGTACTATCACTCGTAACTATGGCTACACCTTC. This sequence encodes CASTITRNYGYTF.

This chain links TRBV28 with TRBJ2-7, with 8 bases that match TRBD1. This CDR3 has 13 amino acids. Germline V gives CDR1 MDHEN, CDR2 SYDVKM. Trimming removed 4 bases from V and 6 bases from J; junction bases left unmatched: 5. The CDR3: CASSWGTGSEQYF. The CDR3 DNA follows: TGTGCCAGCAGTTGGGGGACAGGCAGCGAGCAGTACTTC.

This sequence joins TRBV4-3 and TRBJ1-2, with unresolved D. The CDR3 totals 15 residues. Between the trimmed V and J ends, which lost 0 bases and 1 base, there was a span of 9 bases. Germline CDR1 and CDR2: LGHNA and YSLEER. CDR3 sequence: CASSQEWQVNYGYTF. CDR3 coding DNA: TGCGCCAGCAGCCAAGAATGGCAGGTTAACTATGGCTACACCTTC.

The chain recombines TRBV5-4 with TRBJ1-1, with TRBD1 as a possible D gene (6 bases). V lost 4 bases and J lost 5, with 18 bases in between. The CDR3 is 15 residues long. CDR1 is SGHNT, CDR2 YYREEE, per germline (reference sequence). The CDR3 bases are TGTGCCAGCAGCCGAGACCCGGGGGGCGCGACTGAAGCTTTCTTT. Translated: CASSRDPGGATEAFF.

The CDR3 region is CASSAGGLAGYTDTQYF. In nucleotides, the CDR3 is TGTGCCAGCAGTGCAGGCGGACTAGCGGGATACACAGATACGCAGTATTTT. V is TRBV2 and J is TRBJ2-3; TRBD2 aligns across 12 bases. Germline CDR1 SNHLY, CDR2 FYNNEI. CDR3 size: 17 residues. With V trimmed by 4 bases and J by 2 bases, 7 bases remained unmatched.

This chain's CDR3 is CASSLKTHDYNEQFF. The CDR3 nucleotides are TGTGCCAGCAGCTTGAAGACTCATGACTACAATGAGCAGTTCTTC. V usage is TRBV5-6 and J usage is TRBJ2-1; unclear D gene. The CDR3 totals 15 residues. Trimming pared 1 base from V and 3 bases from J, leaving 11 bases between. The germline gives CDR1 SGHDT, CDR2 YYEEEE.

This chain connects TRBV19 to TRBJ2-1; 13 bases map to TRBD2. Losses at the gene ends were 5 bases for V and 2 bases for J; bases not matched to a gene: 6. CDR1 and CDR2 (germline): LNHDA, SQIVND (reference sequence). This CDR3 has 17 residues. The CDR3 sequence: CASSPHGLAGAYNEQFF. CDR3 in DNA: TGTGCCAGTAGTCCCCATGGACTAGCGGGAGCCTACAATGAGCAGTTCTTC.

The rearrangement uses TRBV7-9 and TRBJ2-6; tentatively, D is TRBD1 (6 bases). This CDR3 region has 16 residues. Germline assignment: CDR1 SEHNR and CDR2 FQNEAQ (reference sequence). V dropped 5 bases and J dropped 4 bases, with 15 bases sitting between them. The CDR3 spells CASSPQGSPGANVLTF. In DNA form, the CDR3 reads TGTGCCAGCAGCCCTCAGGGGTCTCCCGGGGCCAACGTCCTGACTTTC.